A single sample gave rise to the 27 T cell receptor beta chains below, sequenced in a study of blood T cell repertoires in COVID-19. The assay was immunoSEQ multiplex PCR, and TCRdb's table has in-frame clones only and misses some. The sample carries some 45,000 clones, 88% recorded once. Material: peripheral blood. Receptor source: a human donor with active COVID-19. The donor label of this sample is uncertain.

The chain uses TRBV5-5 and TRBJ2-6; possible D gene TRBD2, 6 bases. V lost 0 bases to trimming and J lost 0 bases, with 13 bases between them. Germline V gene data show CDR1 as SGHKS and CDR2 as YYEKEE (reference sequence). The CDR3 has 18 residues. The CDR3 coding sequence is TGTGCCAGCAGCTTGGAATGGAGGAGGGCCTCTGGGGCCAACGTCCTGACTTTC. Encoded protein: CASSLEWRRASGANVLTF.

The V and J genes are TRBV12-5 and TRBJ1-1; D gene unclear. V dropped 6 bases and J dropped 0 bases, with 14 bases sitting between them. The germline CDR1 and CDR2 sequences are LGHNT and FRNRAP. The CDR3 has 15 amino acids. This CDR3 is CASGQMVNLNTEAFF. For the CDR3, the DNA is TGTGCTAGTGGACAAATGGTCAATCTGAACACTGAAGCTTTCTTT.

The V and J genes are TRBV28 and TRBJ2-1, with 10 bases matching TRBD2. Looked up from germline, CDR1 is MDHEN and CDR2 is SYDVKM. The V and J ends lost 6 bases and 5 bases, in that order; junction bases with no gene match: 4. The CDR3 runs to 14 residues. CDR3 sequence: CASSPSGSHNEQFF. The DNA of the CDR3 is TGTGCCAGCAGCCCTAGCGGGAGCCACAATGAGCAGTTCTTC. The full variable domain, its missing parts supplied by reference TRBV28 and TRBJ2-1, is DVKVTQSSRYLVKRTGEKVFLECVQDMDHENMFWYRQDPGLGLRLIYFSYDVKMKEKGDIPEGYSVSREKKERFSLILESASTNQTSMYLCASSPSGSHNEQFFGPGTRLTVL.

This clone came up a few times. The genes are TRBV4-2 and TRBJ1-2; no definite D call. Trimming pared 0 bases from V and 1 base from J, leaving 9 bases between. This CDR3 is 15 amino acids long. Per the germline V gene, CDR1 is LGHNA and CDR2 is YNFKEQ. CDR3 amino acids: CASSQDPSSNYGYTF. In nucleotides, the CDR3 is TGTGCCAGCAGCCAAGATCCTAGTAGTAACTATGGCTACACCTTC.

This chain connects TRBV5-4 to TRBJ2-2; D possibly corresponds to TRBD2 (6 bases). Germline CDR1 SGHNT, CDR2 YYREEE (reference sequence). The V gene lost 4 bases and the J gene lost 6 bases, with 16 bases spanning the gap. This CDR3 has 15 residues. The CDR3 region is CASSRDGGFPGELFF. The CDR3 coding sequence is TGTGCCAGCAGCCGGGATGGGGGGTTCCCCGGGGAGCTGTTTTTT. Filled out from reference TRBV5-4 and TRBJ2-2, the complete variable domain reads ETGVTQSPTHLIKTRGQQVTLRCSSQSGHNTVSWYQQALGQGPQFIFQYYREEENGRGNFPPRFSGLQFPNYSSELNVNALELDDSALYLCASSRDGGFPGELFFGEGSRLTVL.

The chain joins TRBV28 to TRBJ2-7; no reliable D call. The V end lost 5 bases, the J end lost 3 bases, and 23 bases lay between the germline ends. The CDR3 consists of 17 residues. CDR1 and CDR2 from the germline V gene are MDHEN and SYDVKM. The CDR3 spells CASSAKEWNAGNYEQYF. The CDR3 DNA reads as TGTGCCAGCAGTGCTAAGGAGTGGAACGCCGGAAACTACGAGCAGTACTTC.

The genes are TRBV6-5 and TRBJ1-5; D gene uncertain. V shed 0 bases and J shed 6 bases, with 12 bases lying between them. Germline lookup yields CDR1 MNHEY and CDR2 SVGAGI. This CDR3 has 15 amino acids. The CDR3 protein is CASSYSTDRGQPQHF. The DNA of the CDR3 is TGTGCCAGCAGTTACTCTACCGATCGAGGTCAGCCCCAGCATTTT.

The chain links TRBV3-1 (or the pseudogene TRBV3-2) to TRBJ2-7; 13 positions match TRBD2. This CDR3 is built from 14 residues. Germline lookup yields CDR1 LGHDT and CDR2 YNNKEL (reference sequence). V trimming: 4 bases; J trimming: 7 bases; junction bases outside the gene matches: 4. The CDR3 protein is CASSLGLAGEEQYF. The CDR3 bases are TGTGCCAGCAGCCTCGGACTAGCGGGAGAAGAGCAGTACTTC.

The CDR3 region has the DNA TGTGCCAGCTCACCATTCGCTAGCGGAGAGACCCAGTACTTC. Protein sequence: CASSPFASGETQYF. The J gene is TRBJ2-5, the V gene TRBV18, with TRBD2 matching over 7 bases. Trimming cost V 2 bases and J 4 bases; bases outside gene matches: 4. Per the germline V gene, CDR1 is KGHSH and CDR2 is LQKENI. The CDR3 covers 14 residues.

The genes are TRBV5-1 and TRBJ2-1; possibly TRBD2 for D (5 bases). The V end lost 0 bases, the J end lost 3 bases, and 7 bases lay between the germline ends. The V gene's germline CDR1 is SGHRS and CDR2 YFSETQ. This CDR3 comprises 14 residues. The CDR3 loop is CASSLVAGYNEQFF. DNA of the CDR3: TGCGCCAGCAGCTTGGTGGCGGGCTACAATGAGCAGTTCTTC. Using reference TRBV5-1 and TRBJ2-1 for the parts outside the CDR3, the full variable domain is KAGVTQTPRYLIKTRGQQVTLSCSPISGHRSVSWYQQTPGQGLQFLFEYFSETQRNKGNFPGRFSGRQFSNSRSEMNVSTLELGDSALYLCASSLVAGYNEQFFGPGTRLTVL.

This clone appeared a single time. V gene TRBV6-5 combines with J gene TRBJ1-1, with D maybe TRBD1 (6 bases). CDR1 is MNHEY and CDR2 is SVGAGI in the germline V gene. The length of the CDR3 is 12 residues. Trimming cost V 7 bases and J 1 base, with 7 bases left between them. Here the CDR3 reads CASKGENTEAFF. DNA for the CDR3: TGTGCCAGCAAGGGGGAGAACACTGAAGCTTTCTTT.

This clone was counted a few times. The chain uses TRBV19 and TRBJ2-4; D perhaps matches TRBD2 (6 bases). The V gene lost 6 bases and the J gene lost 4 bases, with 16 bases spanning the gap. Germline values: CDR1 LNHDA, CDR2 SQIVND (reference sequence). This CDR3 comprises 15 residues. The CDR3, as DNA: TGTGCCAGTAGGAAAACCGGGACTCCAAAAAACATTCAGTACTTC. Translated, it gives CASRKTGTPKNIQYF.

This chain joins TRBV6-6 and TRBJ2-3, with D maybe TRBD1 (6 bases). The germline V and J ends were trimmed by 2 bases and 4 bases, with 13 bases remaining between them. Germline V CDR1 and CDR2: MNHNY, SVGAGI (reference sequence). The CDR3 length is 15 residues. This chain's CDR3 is CASSYQGTLADTQYF. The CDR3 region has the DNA TGTGCCAGCAGTTACCAGGGGACCCTGGCAGATACGCAGTATTTT.

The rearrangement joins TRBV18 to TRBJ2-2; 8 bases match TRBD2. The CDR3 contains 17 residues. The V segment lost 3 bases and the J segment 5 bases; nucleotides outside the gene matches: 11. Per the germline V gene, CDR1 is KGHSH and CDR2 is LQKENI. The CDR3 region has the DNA TGTGCCAGCTCACCGGTCTTTAGCGGGGAAGGAACCGGGGAGCTGTTTTTT. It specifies CASSPVFSGEGTGELFF.

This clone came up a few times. This CDR3 is CASSPGGSQAETQYF. In DNA form, the CDR3 reads TGTGCCAGCAGCCCAGGGGGCAGCCAGGCGGAGACCCAGTACTTC. The V call is TRBV5-4, the J call TRBJ2-5; TRBD1 matches 8 bases. With 4 bases clipped from V and 5 bases from J, the junction kept 10 bases outside the gene matches. CDR3 length: 15 amino acids. In germline, CDR1 is SGHNT, CDR2 YYREEE (reference sequence).

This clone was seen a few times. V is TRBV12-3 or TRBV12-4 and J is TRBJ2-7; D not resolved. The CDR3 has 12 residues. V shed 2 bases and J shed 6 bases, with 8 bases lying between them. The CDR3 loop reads CASSLSRSEQYF. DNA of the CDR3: TGTGCCAGCAGTTTATCGCGGTCCGAGCAGTACTTC.

CDR3 in DNA: TGTGCCAGCAGCCGAACCTGGGGCCAGAATGAGCAGTTCTTC. This encodes CASSRTWGQNEQFF. This sequence joins TRBV5-8 and TRBJ2-1, with D perhaps matching TRBD1 (5 bases). V was clipped by 4 bases and J by 7 bases, with 15 bases between them. The CDR3 is 14 residues long. In germline, CDR1 is SGHTS, CDR2 YDEGEE. The whole variable domain, filled in from reference TRBV5-8 and TRBJ2-1, reads EAGVTQSPTHLIKTRGQQATLRCSPISGHTSVYWYQQALGLGLQFLLWYDEGEERNRGNFPPRFSGRQFPNYSSELNVNALELEDSALYLCASSRTWGQNEQFFGPGTRLTVL.

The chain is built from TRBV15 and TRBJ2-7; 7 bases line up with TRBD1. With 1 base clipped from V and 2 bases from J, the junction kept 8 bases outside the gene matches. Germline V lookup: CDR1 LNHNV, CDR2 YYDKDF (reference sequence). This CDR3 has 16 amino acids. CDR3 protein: CATSRAPGQKTYEQYF. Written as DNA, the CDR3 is TGTGCCACCAGCAGAGCCCCGGGACAGAAGACCTACGAGCAGTACTTC.

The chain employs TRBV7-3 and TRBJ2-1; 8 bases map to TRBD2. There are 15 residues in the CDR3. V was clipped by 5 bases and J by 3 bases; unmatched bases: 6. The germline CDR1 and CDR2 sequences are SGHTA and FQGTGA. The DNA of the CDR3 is TGTGCCAGCAGCCCCCTGGCGGGGGGCTACAATGAGCAGTTCTTC. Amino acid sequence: CASSPLAGGYNEQFF.

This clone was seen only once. The CDR3 loop reads CASSPFGAGGNTEAFF. The CDR3 bases are TGTGCCAGCTCACCCTTCGGAGCAGGGGGAAACACTGAAGCTTTCTTT. The genes are TRBV18 and TRBJ1-1; 7 bases are a match to TRBD1. CDR3 length equals 16 residues. Per the germline V gene, CDR1 is KGHSH and CDR2 is LQKENI. Trimming took 3 bases from V and 2 from J; bases not matched to a gene: 9. Full variable domain (rest looked up from reference TRBV18 and TRBJ1-1): NAGVMQNPRHLVRRRGQEARLRCSPMKGHSHVYWYRQLPEEGLKFMVYLQKENIIDESGMPKERFSAEFPKEGPSILRIQQVVRGDSAAYFCASSPFGAGGNTEAFFGQGTRLTVV.

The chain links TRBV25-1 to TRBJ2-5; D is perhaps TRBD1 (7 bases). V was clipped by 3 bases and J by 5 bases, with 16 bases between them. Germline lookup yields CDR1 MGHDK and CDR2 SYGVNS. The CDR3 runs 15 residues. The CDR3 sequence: CASSERRGRGETQYF. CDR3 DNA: TGTGCCAGCAGTGAGCGGAGGGGGCGAGGGGAGACCCAGTACTTC.

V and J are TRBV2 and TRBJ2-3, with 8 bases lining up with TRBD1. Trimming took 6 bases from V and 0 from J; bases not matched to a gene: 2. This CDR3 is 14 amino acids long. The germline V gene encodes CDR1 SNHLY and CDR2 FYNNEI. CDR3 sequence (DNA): TGTGCCAGCAGGCGGACAGGGAGCACAGATACGCAGTATTTT. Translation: CASRRTGSTDTQYF.

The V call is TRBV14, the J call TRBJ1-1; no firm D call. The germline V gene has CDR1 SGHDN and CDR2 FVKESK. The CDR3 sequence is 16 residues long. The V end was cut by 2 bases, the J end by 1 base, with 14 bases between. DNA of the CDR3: TGTGCCAGCAGCCAACATCCAGCGGCACCGAACACTGAAGCTTTCTTT. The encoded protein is CASSQHPAAPNTEAFF. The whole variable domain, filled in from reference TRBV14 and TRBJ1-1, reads EAGVTQFPSHSVIEKGQTVTLRCDPISGHDNLYWYRRVMGKEIKFLLHFVKESKQDESGMPNNRFLAERTGGTYSTLKVQPAELEDSGVYFCASSQHPAAPNTEAFFGQGTRLTVV.

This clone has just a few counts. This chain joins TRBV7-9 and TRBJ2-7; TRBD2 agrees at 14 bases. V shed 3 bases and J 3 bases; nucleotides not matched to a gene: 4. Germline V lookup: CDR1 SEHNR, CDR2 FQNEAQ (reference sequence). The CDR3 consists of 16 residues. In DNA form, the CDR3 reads TGTGCCAGCAGCTTGGGGACTAGCGGGAGTCGCTACGAGCAGTACTTC. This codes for CASSLGTSGSRYEQYF.

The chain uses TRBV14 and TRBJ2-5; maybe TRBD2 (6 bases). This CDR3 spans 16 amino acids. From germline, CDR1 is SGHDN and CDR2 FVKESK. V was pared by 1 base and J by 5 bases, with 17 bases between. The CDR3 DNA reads TGTGCCAGCAGCCAAGGCAGGACATCGGGGAGGGAGACCCAGTACTTC. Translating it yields CASSQGRTSGRETQYF.

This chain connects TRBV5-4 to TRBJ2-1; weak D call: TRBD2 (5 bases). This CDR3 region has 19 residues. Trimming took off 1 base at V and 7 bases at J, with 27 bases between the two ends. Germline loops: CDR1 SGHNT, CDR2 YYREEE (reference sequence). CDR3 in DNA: TGTGCCAGCAGCTTGAAAAAAGGCGGAGCTAGCTCTCGTAATAATGAGCAGTTCTTC. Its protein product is CASSLKKGGASSRNNEQFF.

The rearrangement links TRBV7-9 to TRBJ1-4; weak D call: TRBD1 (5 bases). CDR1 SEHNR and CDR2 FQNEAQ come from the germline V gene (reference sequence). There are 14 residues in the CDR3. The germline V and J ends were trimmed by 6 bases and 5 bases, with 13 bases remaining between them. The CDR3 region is CASSRQNSNEKLFF. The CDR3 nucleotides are TGTGCCAGCAGTCGACAGAATTCAAATGAAAAACTGTTTTTT.